What follows are 18 T cell receptor beta chains derived from one specimen sequenced in a study of T cell repertoires in cytomegalovirus infection. TCRdb ran MiXCR on the reads and lists one entry per CDR3 protein. Of about 700,000 distinct CDR3 sequences in the sample, roughly 36% are singletons; the top ten hold roughly 18%. The antigens of these receptors remain unknown. This material consisted of cultured PBMCs, taken from culture after CMV antigen stimulation. The receptors derive from a human donor in good health (CMV status not recorded). Some clones in this sample may be carry-over from other donors' samples.

The chain uses TRBV2 and TRBJ1-3; D may be TRBD1 (5 bases). The CDR3 loop spans 14 amino acids. Trimming pared 6 bases from V and 2 bases from J, leaving 11 bases between. Germline CDR1 and CDR2: SNHLY and FYNNEI. The CDR3 DNA is TGTGCCAGCAGCCCTGAGGACACTGGAAACACCATATATTTT. It is translated as CASSPEDTGNTIYF.

This chain links TRBV11-2 with TRBJ1-1; D might be TRBD1 (5 bases). Between the trimmed V and J ends, which lost 3 bases and 4 bases, there was a span of 15 bases. This CDR3 region has 15 residues. The germline gives CDR1 SGHAT, CDR2 FQNNGV. This chain's CDR3 is CASSFRGPKGTEAFF. DNA for the CDR3: TGTGCCAGCAGCTTTCGGGGACCCAAGGGCACTGAAGCTTTCTTT.

This clonotype has just a few counts. The chain is built from TRBV28 and TRBJ2-1, with D unresolved. The V end was cut by 2 bases, the J end by 0 bases, with 8 bases between. CDR3 length: 15 amino acids. Germline CDR1 MDHEN, CDR2 SYDVKM. The CDR3 sequence: CASSLHGLSYNEQFF. The CDR3 nucleotides read TGTGCCAGCAGTTTACACGGTCTCTCCTACAATGAGCAGTTCTTC.

This clonotype came up a few times. The chain couples TRBV7-8 to TRBJ2-5; 7 bases map to TRBD1. Trimming cost V 5 bases and J 4 bases; bases outside gene matches: 13. The CDR3 is made up of 16 amino acids. The germline gives CDR1 SGHVS, CDR2 FQNEAQ. CDR3 sequence reads: CASSPLAQGVGETQYF. The CDR3 coding sequence is TGTGCCAGCAGCCCCCTCGCCCAGGGGGTGGGAGAGACCCAGTACTTC.

This CDR3 is CASSLDPGGFETQYF. CDR3 coding DNA: TGTGCCAGCAGCCTCGACCCAGGAGGGTTTGAGACCCAGTACTTC. The chain recombines TRBV7-9 with TRBJ2-5; possible D gene TRBD2, 6 bases. Trimming stripped 5 bases from V and 5 bases from J, with 18 bases between. Germline CDR1 and CDR2: SEHNR and FQNEAQ (reference sequence). This CDR3 contains 15 residues. The whole variable domain, remainder taken from reference TRBV7-9 and TRBJ2-5, is DTGVSQNPRHKITKRGQNVTFRCDPISEHNRLYWYRQTLGQGPEFLTYFQNEAQLEKSRLLSDRFSAERPKGSFSTLEIQRTEQGDSAMYLCASSLDPGGFETQYFGPGTRLLVL.

V gene TRBV7-2 combines with J gene TRBJ2-4; 10 nucleotides line up with TRBD2. Losses at the gene ends were 11 bases for V and 0 bases for J; bases not matched to a gene: 13. The CDR3 length is 17 residues. Germline V gene data show CDR1 as SGHTA and CDR2 as FQGNSA. CDR3: CAVAGGRLRRAKNIQYF. DNA of the CDR3: TGTGCCGTAGCGGGGGGCCGCCTCCGTCGAGCCAAAAACATTCAGTACTTC.

Many counts were recorded for this clonotype. V gene TRBV6-6 combines with J gene TRBJ2-2; 10 positions match TRBD2. CDR3 size: 18 residues. The V and J ends lost 2 bases and 0 bases, in that order; junction bases with no gene match: 6. The germline V gene has CDR1 MNHNY and CDR2 SVGAGI (reference sequence). The CDR3 here is CASSYTLAGVPNTGELFF. CDR3 DNA sequence: TGTGCCAGCAGTTACACCCTAGCGGGGGTCCCGAACACCGGGGAGCTGTTTTTT.

The V gene is TRBV7-2, the J gene TRBJ1-6; D ambiguous. CDR1 and CDR2 (germline): SGHTA, FQGNSA. V lost 7 bases to trimming and J lost 9 bases, with 16 bases between them. The CDR3 sequence is 14 residues long. Here the CDR3 DNA reads TGTGCCAGCACCACCGGCTGGCGTGCTTCACCCCTCCACTTT. It specifies CASTTGWRASPLHF.

V and J are TRBV20-1 and TRBJ2-1; a weak D match, TRBD2 (6 bases). Per the germline V gene, CDR1 is DFQATT and CDR2 is SNEGSKA (reference sequence). The V end was cut by 1 base, the J end by 6 bases, with 16 bases between. This CDR3 is built from 15 residues. CDR3 sequence (DNA): TGCAGTGCTAGAGCTAGGGACTGGGGACCCAATGAGCAGTTCTTC. As protein: CSARARDWGPNEQFF.

The chain couples TRBV2 to TRBJ1-4; D remains ambiguous. Trimming took off 6 bases at V and 8 bases at J, with 16 bases between the two ends. The germline V gene has CDR1 SNHLY and CDR2 FYNNEI. The CDR3 length is 14 residues. This CDR3 reads CASSPPPKGEKLFF. The CDR3 nucleotides read TGTGCCAGCAGCCCACCCCCCAAAGGGGAAAAACTGTTTTTT.

The V gene is TRBV11-2, the J gene TRBJ2-5; a weak D match, TRBD2 (5 bases). Germline V gene sequence: CDR1 SGHAT, CDR2 FQNNGV. Deletions cut 1 base from V and 10 bases from J, with 13 bases between. The CDR3 loop spans 13 amino acids. The CDR3 loop is CASSLVATRGQYF. CDR3 sequence (DNA): TGTGCCAGCAGCTTAGTAGCGACACGGGGCCAGTACTTC.

The chain carries TRBV20-1 and TRBJ2-7; either TRBD1 or TRBD2 may supply D (5 bases each). Germline lookup yields CDR1 DFQATT and CDR2 SNEGSKA (reference sequence). Trimming left V 8 bases short and J 3 bases short, with 17 bases between. CDR3 size: 13 residues. The DNA for the CDR3 is TGCAGTCTACGGGACCGCGCTGACTACGAGCAGTACTTC. It yields the protein CSLRDRADYEQYF.

This clonotype was seen many times. The chain recombines TRBV7-2 with TRBJ1-2, with a tentative D call TRBD1 (5 bases). Germline assignment: CDR1 SGHTA and CDR2 FQGNSA. CDR3 size: 14 residues. V lost 2 bases to trimming and J lost 4 bases, with 11 bases between them. This CDR3 is CASSLMSGGYGYTF. The CDR3 DNA sequence: TGTGCCAGCAGCTTAATGTCCGGGGGCTATGGCTACACCTTC.

The chain couples TRBV28 to TRBJ2-5; D not resolved. The CDR3 has 15 residues. Germline assignment: CDR1 MDHEN and CDR2 SYDVKM. Trimming removed 3 bases at V and 4 bases at J, with 15 bases between. CDR3 coding DNA: TGTGCCAGCAGTTTTGGGCACCCGACGAGAGAGACCCAGTACTTC. Protein product: CASSFGHPTRETQYF. Looking up the rest from reference TRBV28 and TRBJ2-5 gives the full variable domain: DVKVTQSSRYLVKRTGEKVFLECVQDMDHENMFWYRQDPGLGLRLIYFSYDVKMKEKGDIPEGYSVSREKKERFSLILESASTNQTSMYLCASSFGHPTRETQYFGPGTRLLVL.

The chain employs TRBV7-6 and TRBJ2-3, with D uncertain. The germline CDR1 and CDR2 sequences are SGHVS and FNYEAQ. Between the trimmed V and J ends, which lost 8 bases and 4 bases, there was a span of 7 bases. The CDR3 covers 11 residues. The CDR3 region is CASHGADTQYF. DNA for the CDR3: TGTGCCAGCCATGGCGCAGATACGCAGTATTTT.

The V gene is TRBV27, the J gene TRBJ1-1; TRBD1 might be the D (6 bases). The CDR3 spans 15 residues. Per the germline V gene, CDR1 is MNHEY and CDR2 is SMNVEV (reference sequence). Trimming took 4 bases from V and 7 from J, leaving 19 bases between them. CDR3 loop: CASSSPASGQNEAFF. CDR3 in DNA: TGTGCCAGCAGTTCCCCCGCTTCCGGACAGAATGAAGCTTTCTTT.

This clonotype was detected a few times. This chain uses TRBV12-3 or TRBV12-4 with TRBJ1-2; TRBD1 agrees at 8 bases. The CDR3 has 15 amino acids. V was pared by 6 bases and J by 4 bases, with 10 bases of the junction left unmatched. CDR3 sequence reads: CASSSTGANFYGYTF. For the CDR3, the DNA is TGTGCCAGCAGCTCGACAGGGGCAAATTTCTATGGCTACACCTTC.

V is TRBV10-3 and J is TRBJ2-4; D not certain. Germline V gene sequence: CDR1 ENHRY, CDR2 SYGVKD. V lost 2 bases and J 0 bases, leaving 11 bases between the germline ends. The CDR3 is 16 amino acids. CDR3 bases: TGTGCCATCAGTGAGACCCAAGTGCTAGCCAAAAACATTCAGTACTTC. The encoded protein is CAISETQVLAKNIQYF.